This TCR beta chain was recovered during a study of neoadjuvant anti-PD-1 for oral cavity cancer. The wider study: Most patients had three to four biweekly doses of 3 mg/kg nivolumab before resection.

Time point defined: after neoadjuvant nivolumab, at surgical resection. Patients were newly diagnosed with stage II-IVA oral cavity squamous cell carcinoma without prior systemic or radiation treatment. The CDR3 runs to 14 residues. The ends lost 4 bases at V and 4 bases at J; junction bases unmatched: 2. A note on this clone: Its cognate antigen is unknown.

The method was immunoSEQ multiplex PCR; TCRdb's version includes in-frame clones alone and lacks a portion of them. This table holds 25,000 or so clones, about 26% found once. Whole-study findings and limits: Post-treatment tumors with larger preexisting clones showed more shrinkage.

The sequence was collected from a person between 40 and 85 years old with oral cavity squamous cell carcinoma. The sample was tumor tissue, taken after nivolumab (anti-PD-1) treatment. V and J are TRBV23-1 and TRBJ1-4; 8 bases are shared with TRBD1. TRBV23-1 is an ORF for which the function is uncertain. The CDR3 loop is CASSRTGFNEKLFF. Written as DNA, the CDR3 is TGCGCCAGCAGTCGGACAGGGTTTAATGAAAAACTGTTTTTT.